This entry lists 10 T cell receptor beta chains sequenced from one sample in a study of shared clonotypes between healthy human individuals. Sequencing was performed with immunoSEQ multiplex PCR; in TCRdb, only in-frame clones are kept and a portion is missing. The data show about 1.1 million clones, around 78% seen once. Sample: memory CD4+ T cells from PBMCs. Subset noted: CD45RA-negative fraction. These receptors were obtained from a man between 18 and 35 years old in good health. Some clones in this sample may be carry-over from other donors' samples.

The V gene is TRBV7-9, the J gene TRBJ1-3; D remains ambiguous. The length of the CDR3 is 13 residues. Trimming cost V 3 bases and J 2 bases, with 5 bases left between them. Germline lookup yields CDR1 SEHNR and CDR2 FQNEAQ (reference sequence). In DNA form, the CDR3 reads TGTGCCAGCAGCTTCTCCACTGGAAACACCATATATTTT. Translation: CASSFSTGNTIYF.

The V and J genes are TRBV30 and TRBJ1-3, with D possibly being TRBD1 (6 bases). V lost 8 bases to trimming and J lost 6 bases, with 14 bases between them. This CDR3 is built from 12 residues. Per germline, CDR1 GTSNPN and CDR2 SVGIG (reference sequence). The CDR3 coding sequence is TGTGCCAGTGGTCGGACAGAAAACACCATATATTTT. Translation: CASGRTENTIYF.

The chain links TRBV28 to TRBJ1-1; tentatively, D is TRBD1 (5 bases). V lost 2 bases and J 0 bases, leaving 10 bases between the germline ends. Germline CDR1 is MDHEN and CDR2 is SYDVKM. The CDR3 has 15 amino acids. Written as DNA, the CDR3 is TGTGCCAGCAGTTTAGCGGGGGTCCTGAACACTGAAGCTTTCTTT. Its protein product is CASSLAGVLNTEAFF. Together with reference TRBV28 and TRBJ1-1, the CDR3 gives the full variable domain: DVKVTQSSRYLVKRTGEKVFLECVQDMDHENMFWYRQDPGLGLRLIYFSYDVKMKEKGDIPEGYSVSREKKERFSLILESASTNQTSMYLCASSLAGVLNTEAFFGQGTRLTVV.

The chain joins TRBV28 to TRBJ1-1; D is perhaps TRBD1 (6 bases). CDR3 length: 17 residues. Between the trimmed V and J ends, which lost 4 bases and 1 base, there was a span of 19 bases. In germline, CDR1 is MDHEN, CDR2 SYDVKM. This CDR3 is CASSSAQGHGANTEAFF. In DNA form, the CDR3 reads TGTGCCAGCAGTTCGGCACAGGGTCACGGGGCGAACACTGAAGCTTTCTTT.

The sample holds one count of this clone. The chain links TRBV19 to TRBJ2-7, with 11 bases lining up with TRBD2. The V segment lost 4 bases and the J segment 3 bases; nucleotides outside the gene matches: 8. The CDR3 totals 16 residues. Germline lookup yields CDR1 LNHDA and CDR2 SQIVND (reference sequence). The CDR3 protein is CASSTVSGRAFYEQYF. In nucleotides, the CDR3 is TGTGCCAGTAGTACCGTTAGCGGGAGGGCCTTCTACGAGCAGTACTTC.

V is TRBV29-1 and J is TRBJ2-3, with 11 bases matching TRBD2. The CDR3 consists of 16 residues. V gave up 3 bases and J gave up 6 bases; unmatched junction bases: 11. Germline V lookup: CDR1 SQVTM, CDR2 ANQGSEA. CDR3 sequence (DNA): TGCAGCGTTGAGGGCAGCATAGCGGGAGGGCCGGATACGCAGTATTTT. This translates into CSVEGSIAGGPDTQYF.

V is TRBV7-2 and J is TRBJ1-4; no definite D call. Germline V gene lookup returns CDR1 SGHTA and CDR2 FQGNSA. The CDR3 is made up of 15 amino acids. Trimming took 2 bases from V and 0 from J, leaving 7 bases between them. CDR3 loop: CASSLHVATNEKLFF. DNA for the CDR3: TGTGCCAGCAGCTTACACGTTGCAACTAATGAAAAACTGTTTTTT.

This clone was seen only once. CDR3 region: CASSWTSGRQETQYF. The CDR3 nucleotides are TGTGCCAGCAGCTGGACTAGCGGGAGACAAGAGACCCAGTACTTC. This chain connects TRBV6-5 to TRBJ2-5; 13 bases map to TRBD2. This CDR3 has 15 residues. Germline CDR1 and CDR2: MNHEY and SVGAGI. V trimming: 6 bases; J trimming: 2 bases; junction bases outside the gene matches: 3.

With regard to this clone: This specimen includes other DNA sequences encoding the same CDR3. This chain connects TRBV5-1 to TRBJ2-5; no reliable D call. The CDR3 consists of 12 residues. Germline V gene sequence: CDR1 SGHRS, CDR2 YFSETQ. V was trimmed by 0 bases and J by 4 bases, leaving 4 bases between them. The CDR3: CASSLDVETQYF. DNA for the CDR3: TGCGCCAGCAGCTTGGATGTAGAGACCCAGTACTTC.

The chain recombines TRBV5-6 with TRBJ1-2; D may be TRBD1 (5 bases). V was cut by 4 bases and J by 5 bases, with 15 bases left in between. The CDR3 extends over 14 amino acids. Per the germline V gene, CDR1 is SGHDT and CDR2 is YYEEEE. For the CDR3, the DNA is TGTGCCAGCAGCCCCTACGGGGGGGGGTATGGCTACACCTTC. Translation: CASSPYGGGYGYTF.